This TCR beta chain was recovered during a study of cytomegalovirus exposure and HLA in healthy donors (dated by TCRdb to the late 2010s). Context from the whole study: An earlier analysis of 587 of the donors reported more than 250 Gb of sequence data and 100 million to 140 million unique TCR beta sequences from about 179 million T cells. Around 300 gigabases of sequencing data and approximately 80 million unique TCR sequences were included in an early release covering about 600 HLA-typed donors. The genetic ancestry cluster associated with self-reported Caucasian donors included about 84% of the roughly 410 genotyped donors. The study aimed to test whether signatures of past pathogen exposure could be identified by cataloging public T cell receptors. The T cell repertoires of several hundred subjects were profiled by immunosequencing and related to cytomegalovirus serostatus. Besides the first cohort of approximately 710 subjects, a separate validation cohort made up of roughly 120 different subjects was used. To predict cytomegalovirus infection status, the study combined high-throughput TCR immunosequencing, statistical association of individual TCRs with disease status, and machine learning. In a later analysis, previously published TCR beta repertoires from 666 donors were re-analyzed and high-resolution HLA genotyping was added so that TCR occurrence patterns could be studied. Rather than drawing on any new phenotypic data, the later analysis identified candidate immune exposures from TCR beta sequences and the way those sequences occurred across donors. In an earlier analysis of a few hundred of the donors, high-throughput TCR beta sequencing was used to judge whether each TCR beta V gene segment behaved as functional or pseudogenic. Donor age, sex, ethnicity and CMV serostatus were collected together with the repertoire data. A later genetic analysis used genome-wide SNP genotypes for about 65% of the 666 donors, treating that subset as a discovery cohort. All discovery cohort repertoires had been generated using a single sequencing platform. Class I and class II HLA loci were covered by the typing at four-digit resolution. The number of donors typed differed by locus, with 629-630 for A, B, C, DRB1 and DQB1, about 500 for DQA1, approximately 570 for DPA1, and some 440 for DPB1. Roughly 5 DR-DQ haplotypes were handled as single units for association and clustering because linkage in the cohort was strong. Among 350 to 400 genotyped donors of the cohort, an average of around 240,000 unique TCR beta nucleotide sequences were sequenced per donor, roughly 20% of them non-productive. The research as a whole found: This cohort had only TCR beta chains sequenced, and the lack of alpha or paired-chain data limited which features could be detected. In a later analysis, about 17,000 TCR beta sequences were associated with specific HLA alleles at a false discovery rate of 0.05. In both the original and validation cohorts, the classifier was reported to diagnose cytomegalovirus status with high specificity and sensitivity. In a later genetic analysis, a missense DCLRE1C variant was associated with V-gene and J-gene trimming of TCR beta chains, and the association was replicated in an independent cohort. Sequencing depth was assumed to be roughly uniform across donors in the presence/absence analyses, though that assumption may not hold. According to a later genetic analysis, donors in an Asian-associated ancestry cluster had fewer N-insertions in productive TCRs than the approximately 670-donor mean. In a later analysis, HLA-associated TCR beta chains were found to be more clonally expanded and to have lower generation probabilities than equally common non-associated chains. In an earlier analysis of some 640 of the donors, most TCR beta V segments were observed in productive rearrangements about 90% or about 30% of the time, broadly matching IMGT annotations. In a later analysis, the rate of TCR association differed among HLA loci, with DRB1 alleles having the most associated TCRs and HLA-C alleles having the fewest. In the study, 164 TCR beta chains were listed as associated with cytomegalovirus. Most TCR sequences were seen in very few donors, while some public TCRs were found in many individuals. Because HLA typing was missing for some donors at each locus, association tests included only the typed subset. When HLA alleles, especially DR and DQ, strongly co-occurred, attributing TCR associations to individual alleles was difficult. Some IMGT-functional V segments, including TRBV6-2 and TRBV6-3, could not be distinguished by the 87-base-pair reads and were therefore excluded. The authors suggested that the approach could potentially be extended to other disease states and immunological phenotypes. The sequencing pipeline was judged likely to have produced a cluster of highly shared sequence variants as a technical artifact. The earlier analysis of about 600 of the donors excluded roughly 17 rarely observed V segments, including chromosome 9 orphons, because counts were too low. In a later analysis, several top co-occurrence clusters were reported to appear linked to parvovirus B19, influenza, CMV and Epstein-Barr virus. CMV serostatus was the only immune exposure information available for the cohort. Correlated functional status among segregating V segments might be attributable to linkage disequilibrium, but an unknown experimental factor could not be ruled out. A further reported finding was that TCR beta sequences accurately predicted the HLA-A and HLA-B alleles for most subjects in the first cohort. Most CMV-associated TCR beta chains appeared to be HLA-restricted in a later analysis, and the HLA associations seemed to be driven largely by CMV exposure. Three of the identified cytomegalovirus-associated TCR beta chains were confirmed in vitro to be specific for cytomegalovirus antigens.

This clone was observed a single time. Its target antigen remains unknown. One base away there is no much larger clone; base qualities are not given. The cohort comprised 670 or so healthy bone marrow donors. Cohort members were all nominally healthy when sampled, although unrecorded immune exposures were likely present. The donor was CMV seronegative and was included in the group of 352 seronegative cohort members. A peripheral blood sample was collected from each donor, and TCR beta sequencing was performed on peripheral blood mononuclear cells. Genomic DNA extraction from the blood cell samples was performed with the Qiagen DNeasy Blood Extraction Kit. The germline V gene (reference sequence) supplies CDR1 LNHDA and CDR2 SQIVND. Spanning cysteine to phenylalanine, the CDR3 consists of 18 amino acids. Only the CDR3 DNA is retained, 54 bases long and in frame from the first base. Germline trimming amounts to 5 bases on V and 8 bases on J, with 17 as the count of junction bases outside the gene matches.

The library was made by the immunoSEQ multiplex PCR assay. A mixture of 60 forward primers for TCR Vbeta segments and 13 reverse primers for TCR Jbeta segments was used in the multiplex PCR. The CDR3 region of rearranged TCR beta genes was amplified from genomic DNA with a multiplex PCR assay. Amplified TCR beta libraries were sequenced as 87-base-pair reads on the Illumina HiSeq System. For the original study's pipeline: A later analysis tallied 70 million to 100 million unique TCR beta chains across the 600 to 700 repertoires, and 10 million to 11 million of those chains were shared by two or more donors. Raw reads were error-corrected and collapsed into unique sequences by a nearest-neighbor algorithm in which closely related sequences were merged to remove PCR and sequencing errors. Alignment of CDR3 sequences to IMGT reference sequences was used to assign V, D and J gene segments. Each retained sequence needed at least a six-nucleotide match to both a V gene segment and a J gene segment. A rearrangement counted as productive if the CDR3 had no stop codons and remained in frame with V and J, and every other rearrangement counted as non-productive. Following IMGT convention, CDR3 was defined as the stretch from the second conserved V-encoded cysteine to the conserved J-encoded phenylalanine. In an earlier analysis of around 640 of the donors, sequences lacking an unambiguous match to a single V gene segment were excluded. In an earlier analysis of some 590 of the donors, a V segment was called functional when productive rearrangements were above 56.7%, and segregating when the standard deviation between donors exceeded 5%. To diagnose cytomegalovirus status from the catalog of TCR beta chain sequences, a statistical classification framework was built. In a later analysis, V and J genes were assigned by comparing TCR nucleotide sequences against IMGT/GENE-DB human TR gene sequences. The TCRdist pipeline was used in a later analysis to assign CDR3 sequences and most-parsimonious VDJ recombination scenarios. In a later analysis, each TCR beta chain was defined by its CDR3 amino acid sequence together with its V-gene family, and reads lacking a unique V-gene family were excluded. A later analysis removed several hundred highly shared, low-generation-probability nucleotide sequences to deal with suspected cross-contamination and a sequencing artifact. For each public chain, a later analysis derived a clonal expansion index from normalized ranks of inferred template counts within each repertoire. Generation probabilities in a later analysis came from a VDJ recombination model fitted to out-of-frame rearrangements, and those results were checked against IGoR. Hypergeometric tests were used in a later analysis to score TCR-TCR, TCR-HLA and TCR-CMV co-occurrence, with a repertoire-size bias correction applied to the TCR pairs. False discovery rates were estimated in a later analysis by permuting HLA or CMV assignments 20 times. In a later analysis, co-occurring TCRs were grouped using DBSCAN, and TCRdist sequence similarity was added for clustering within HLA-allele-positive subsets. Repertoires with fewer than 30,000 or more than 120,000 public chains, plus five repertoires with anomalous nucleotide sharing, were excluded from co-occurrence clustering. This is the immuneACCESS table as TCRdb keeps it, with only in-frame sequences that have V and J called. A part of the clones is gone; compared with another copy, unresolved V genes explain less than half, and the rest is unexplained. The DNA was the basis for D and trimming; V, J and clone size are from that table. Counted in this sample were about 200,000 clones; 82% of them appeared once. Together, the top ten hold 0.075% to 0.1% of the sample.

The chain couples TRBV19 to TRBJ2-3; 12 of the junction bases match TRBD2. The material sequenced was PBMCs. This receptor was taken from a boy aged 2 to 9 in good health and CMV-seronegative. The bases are TGTGCCAGTAGTCCAGGAGTGACTAGCGGGGGTGTTGGCGGTACGCAGTATTTT. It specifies CASSPGVTSGGVGGTQYF. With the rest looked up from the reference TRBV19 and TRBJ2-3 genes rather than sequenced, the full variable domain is DGGITQSPKYLFRKEGQNVTLSCEQNLNHDAMYWYRQDPGQGLRLIYYSQIVNDFQKGDIAEGYSVSREKKESFPLTVTSAQKNPTAFYLCASSPGVTSGGVGGTQYFGPGTRLTVL.